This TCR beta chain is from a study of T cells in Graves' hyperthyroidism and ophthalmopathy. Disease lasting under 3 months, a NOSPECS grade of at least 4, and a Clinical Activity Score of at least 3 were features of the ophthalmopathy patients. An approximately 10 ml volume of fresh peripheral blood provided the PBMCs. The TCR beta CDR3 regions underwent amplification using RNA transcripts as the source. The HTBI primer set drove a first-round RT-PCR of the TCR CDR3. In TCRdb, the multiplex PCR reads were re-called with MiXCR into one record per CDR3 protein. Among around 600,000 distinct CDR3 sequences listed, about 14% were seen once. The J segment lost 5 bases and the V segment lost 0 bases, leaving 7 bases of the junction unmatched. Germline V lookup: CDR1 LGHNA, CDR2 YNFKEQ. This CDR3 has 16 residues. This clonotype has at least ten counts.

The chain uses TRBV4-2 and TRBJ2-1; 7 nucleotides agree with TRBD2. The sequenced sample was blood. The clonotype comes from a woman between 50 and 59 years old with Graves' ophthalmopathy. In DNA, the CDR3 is TGTGCCAGCAGCCAAGAAACTAGCGAGGGCCACAATGAGCAGTTCTTC. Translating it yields CASSQETSEGHNEQFF.